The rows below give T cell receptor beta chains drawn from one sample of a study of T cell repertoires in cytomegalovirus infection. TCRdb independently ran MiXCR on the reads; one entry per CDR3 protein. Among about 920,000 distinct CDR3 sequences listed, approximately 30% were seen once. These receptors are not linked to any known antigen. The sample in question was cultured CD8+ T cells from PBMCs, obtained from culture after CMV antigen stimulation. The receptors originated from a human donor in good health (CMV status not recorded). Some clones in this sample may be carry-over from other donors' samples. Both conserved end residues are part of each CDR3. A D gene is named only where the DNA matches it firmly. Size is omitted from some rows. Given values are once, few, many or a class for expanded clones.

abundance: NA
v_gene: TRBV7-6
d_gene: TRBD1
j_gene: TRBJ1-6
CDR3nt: TGTGCCAGCAGCTGGCTCCAGGGGGCGAGTTCACCCCTCCACTTT
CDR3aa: CASSWLQGASSPLHF

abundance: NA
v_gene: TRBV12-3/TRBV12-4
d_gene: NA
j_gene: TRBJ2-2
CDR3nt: TGTGCCACCTTCTCAGGGAACACCGGGGAGCTGTTTTTT
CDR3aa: CATFSGNTGELFF

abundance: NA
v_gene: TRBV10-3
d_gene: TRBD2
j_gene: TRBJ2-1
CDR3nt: TGTGCCATCAGTGATCCGGGGGGGAAAAATGAGCAGTTCTTC
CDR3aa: CAISDPGGKNEQFF

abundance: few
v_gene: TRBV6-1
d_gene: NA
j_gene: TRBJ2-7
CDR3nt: TGTGCCAGCAGTTCCGGCCTAGAAAAGGCGGACGAGCAGTACTTC
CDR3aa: CASSSGLEKADEQYF

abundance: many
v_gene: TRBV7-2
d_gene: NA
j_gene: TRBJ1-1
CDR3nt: TGTGCCAGCAGCTTGAGGAGGACTGAAGCTTTCTTT
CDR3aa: CASSLRRTEAFF

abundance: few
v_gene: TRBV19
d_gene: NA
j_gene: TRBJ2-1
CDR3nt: TGTGCCAGTAGTACCACTCAGACAGTTTACAATGAGCAGTTCTTC
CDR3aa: CASSTTQTVYNEQFF

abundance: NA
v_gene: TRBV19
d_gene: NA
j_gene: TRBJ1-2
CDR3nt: TGTGCCAGTAGTAGGTTGGCTAAGGGCGTCTATGGCTACACCTTC
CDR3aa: CASSRLAKGVYGYTF

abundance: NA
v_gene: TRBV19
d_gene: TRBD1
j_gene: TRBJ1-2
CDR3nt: TGTGCCAGTAGTATGCCCGACAGGGAGGGCTATGGCTACACCTTC
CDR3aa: CASSMPDREGYGYTF

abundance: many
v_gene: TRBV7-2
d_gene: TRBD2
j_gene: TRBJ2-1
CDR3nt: TGTGCCAGCAGCTTATCGGTTAGCGGGGGGTTACTCTACAATGAGCAGTTCTTC
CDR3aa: CASSLSVSGGLLYNEQFF

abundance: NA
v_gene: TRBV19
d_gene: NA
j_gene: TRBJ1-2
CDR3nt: TGTGCCAGTAGCGTACTGGGAGGCTACACCTTC
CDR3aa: CASSVLGGYTF

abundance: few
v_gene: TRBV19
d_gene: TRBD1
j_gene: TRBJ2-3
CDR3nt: TGTGCCAGTAAGTTCCGGGACAGGCACCTCACAGATACGCAGTATTTT
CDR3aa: CASKFRDRHLTDTQYF

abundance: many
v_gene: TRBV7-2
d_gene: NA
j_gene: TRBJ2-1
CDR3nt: TGTGCCACCCTCGACGAGGGGTTTTACAATGAGCAGTTCTTC
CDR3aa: CATLDEGFYNEQFF

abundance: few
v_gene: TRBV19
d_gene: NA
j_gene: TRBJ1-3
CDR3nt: TGTGCCAGTAGTGAGACGCCAACCTCTGGAAACACCATATATTTT
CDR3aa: CASSETPTSGNTIYF

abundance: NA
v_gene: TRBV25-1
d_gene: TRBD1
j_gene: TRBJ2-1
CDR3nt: TGTGCCAGCGCAGGGGGTACCCGGAATGAGCAGTTCTTC
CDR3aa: CASAGGTRNEQFF

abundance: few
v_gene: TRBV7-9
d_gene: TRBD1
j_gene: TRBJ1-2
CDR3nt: TGTGCCAGCAGCTTAACACAGGGGGTGGATGGCTACACCTTC
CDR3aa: CASSLTQGVDGYTF

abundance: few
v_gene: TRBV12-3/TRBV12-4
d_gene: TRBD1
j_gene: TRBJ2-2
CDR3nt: TGTGCCAGCAGTTTAAACAGGGGTGCCGGGGAGCTGTTTTTT
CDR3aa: CASSLNRGAGELFF

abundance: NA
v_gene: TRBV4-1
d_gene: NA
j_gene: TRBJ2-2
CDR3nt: TGCGCCAGCAGCCAAGGGGCCAGGGGACGTACCGGGGAGCTGTTTTTT
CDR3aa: CASSQGARGRTGELFF

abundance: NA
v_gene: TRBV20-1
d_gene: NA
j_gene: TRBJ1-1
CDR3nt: TGCAGTGCTAGCCAGATTCTGAACACTGAAGCTTTCTTT
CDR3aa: CSASQILNTEAFF

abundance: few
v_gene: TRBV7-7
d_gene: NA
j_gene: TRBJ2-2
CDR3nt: TGTGCTAGCAGCTCCGACAGCCGTCAGAGCACCGGGGAGCTGTTTTTT
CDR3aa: CASSSDSRQSTGELFF

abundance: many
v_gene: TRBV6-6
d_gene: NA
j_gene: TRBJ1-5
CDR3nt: TGTGCCAGCAGTTACTTCGGTTATGATCAGCCCCAGCATTTT
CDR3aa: CASSYFGYDQPQHF

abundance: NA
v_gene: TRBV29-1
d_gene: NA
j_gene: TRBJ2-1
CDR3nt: TGCAGCGTTGAAGGACAGGCGATGGGGAATGAGCAGTTCTTC
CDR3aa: CSVEGQAMGNEQFF

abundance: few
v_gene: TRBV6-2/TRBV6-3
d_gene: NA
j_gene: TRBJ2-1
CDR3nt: TGTGCCAGCACCCCGTTACGAGAAGGTCGGGGAAATGAGCAGTTCTTC
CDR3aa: CASTPLREGRGNEQFF

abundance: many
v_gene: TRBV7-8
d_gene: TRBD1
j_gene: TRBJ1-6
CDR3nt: TGTGCCAGCCATATGAAAGGACAGGGAAATTCACCCCTCCACTTT
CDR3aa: CASHMKGQGNSPLHF

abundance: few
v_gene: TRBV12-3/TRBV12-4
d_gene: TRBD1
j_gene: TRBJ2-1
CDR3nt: TGTGCCAGCAGTCGGTCCGGGACAGGTAGCTCCTACAATGAGCAGTTCTTC
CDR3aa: CASSRSGTGSSYNEQFF

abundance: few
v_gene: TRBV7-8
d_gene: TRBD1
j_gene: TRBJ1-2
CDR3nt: TGTGCCAGCAGGGTCACAGGGGAACTGAGCTACACCTTC
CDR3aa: CASRVTGELSYTF

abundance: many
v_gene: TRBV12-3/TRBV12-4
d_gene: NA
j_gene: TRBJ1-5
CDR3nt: TGTGCCAGCAGAATGGGGGCGGAGCAGCCCCAGCATTTT
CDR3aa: CASRMGAEQPQHF

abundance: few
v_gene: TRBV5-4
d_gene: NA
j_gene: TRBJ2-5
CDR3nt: TGTGCCAGCAGCTCCGGGACATCCACCCAAGAGACCCAGTACTTC
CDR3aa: CASSSGTSTQETQYF

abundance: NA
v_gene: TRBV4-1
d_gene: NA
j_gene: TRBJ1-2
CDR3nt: TGCGCCAGCAGCCAAGATCCGGGAGAATATGGCTACACCTTC
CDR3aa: CASSQDPGEYGYTF

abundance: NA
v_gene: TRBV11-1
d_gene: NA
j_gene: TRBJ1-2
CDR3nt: TGTGCCAGCAGCTTAGCTGGCTCCGCGTCCTATGGCTACACCTTC
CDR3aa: CASSLAGSASYGYTF

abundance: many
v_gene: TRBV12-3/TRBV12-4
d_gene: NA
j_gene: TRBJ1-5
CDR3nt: TGTGCCAGCAGCCCCGGGGAGAGGCCCCAGCATTTT
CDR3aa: CASSPGERPQHF

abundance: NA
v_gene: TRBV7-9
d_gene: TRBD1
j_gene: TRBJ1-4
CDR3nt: TGTGCCAGCAGCCCCACGCACTATAAGGGGGCAGGTGAAAAACTGTTTTTT
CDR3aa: CASSPTHYKGAGEKLFF

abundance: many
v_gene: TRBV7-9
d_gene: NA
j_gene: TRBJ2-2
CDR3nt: TGTGCCAGCAGCGACGGGTCCGGGGCCACCGGGGAGCTGTTTTTT
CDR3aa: CASSDGSGATGELFF

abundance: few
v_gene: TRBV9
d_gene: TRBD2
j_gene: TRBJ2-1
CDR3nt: TGTGCCAGCAGCTCACATCCCGGGGGACTAGCTGTTCGGGATGAGCAGTTCTTC
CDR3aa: CASSSHPGGLAVRDEQFF

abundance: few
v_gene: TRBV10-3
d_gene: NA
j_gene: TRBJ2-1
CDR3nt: TGTGCCATCTCACCGGACAGACGGGGTGAGCAGTTCTTC
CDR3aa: CAISPDRRGEQFF